The 8 T cell receptor beta chains given below trace back to one sample, sequenced in a study of blood T cell repertoires in COVID-19. Here immunoSEQ multiplex PCR was the method, and the copy in TCRdb shows in-frame clones only, minus some. Of about 520,000 clones listed, around 85% were seen once; the top ten hold roughly 3.2%. Input material: peripheral blood. The source is a human donor in a cohort sampled during active COVID-19.

CDR3 amino acids: CASQAEASEQYF. The CDR3 DNA reads TGTGCCAGCCAAGCAGAGGCGTCCGAGCAGTACTTC. This rearrangement joins TRBV2 to TRBJ2-7; D not certain. The V gene's germline CDR1 is SNHLY and CDR2 FYNNEI. The CDR3 has 12 amino acids. Trimming removed 8 bases at V and 6 bases at J, with 14 bases between.

The V and J genes are TRBV4-1 and TRBJ2-5, with TRBD2 matching 7 bases. J lost 5 bases, V lost 0 bases, and 9 bases had no gene match. The CDR3 totals 16 residues. Germline assignment: CDR1 MGHRA and CDR2 YSYEKL. CDR3 protein: CASSQDSLAGEETQYF. The CDR3 DNA sequence: TGCGCCAGCAGCCAAGATAGTTTAGCGGGCGAGGAGACCCAGTACTTC.

The V gene is TRBV7-9, the J gene TRBJ2-7, with D maybe TRBD2 (5 bases). CDR1 SEHNR and CDR2 FQNEAQ come from the germline V gene (reference sequence). V was clipped by 5 bases and J by 2 bases, with 16 bases between them. This CDR3 spans 15 amino acids. CDR3 residues: CASSPSVPGTYEQYF. The CDR3 region has the DNA TGTGCCAGCAGCCCCAGCGTCCCGGGGACCTACGAGCAGTACTTC. The variable domain in full, with the rest retrieved from reference TRBV7-9 and TRBJ2-7, is DTGVSQNPRHKITKRGQNVTFRCDPISEHNRLYWYRQTLGQGPEFLTYFQNEAQLEKSRLLSDRFSAERPKGSFSTLEIQRTEQGDSAMYLCASSPSVPGTYEQYFGPGTRLTVT.

The chain recombines TRBV2 with TRBJ2-3; a weak D match, TRBD1 (6 bases). CDR1 is SNHLY and CDR2 is FYNNEI in the germline V gene. Deletions cut 2 bases from V and 5 bases from J, with 11 bases between. This CDR3 comprises 14 residues. DNA for the CDR3: TGTGCCAGCAGTGAAACGAGGGGACAAGATACGCAGTATTTT. Encoded protein: CASSETRGQDTQYF.

The chain carries TRBV4-2 and TRBJ2-1, with 13 nucleotides matching TRBD2. The CDR3 is 19 residues long. CDR1 and CDR2 from the germline V gene are LGHNA and YNFKEQ. V lost 4 bases to trimming and J lost 5 bases; unmatched junction nucleotides: 14. Written as DNA, the CDR3 is TGTGCCAGCAGCCCATCCGGGACTAGCGGGACCTCTCGGGACAATGAGCAGTTCTTC. Its protein is CASSPSGTSGTSRDNEQFF.

J is TRBJ2-7 and V is TRBV7-9; TRBD2 is a possible D gene (6 bases). V shed 5 bases and J shed 0 bases, with 17 bases lying between them. The germline CDR1 and CDR2 sequences are SEHNR and FQNEAQ (reference sequence). CDR3 size: 16 residues. The CDR3 sequence: CASSPLNGGSSYEQYF. For the CDR3, the DNA is TGTGCCAGCAGCCCCTTGAACGGGGGAAGCTCCTACGAGCAGTACTTC. Based on the CDR3 plus reference TRBV7-9 and TRBJ2-7, the full variable domain is DTGVSQNPRHKITKRGQNVTFRCDPISEHNRLYWYRQTLGQGPEFLTYFQNEAQLEKSRLLSDRFSAERPKGSFSTLEIQRTEQGDSAMYLCASSPLNGGSSYEQYFGPGTRLTVT.

The chain combines TRBV28 with TRBJ2-3; TRBD2 agrees at 13 bases. The CDR3 contains 18 residues. V shed 6 bases and J 1 base; nucleotides not matched to a gene: 10. The germline gives CDR1 MDHEN, CDR2 SYDVKM. The CDR3 DNA follows: TGTGCCAGCAGCCTTACTAGCGGGAGGGTTTCGGGCACAGATACGCAGTATTTT. It translates to CASSLTSGRVSGTDTQYF. Using reference TRBV28 and TRBJ2-3 for the parts outside the CDR3, the full variable domain is DVKVTQSSRYLVKRTGEKVFLECVQDMDHENMFWYRQDPGLGLRLIYFSYDVKMKEKGDIPEGYSVSREKKERFSLILESASTNQTSMYLCASSLTSGRVSGTDTQYFGPGTRLTVL.

V gene TRBV6-1 combines with J gene TRBJ1-2; 8 nucleotides align to TRBD1. This CDR3 has 13 amino acids. The germline V gene encodes CDR1 MNHNS and CDR2 SASEGT. Trimming cost V 2 bases and J 5 bases; bases outside gene matches: 1. The CDR3 DNA reads as TGTGCCAGCAGTGAACAGGGGGCATATGGCTACACCTTC. Residues: CASSEQGAYGYTF.